Many counts were recorded for the clone carrying this TCR beta chain. The antigen is not known. Via MiXCR, TCRdb re-called the RACE reads, giving one row per CDR3 protein. The sample contains tens of thousands of distinct CDR3 sequences, about 10% of which appear only once. The sample originates from a study of human T cells and chemical hapten exposure. Study-level results: Higher patch test scores went with higher counts of PT1 expanded TCRs.

Time point noted: patch test 2, 6 weeks after DPC sensitization. As to treatment: therapeutic diphenylcyclopropenone sensitization with weekly scalp DPC. Donors were 18 to 70-year-old alopecia patients suitable for DPC. V was pared by 5 bases and J by 1 base, with 14 bases between. In germline, CDR1 is LNHDA, CDR2 SQIVND (reference sequence). CDR3 length: 16 amino acids. This TCR was recovered from a woman aged 45 to 65 with alopecia areata. Some clones in this sample may be carry-over from other donors' samples. The input for sequencing was whole blood, taken in connection with sensitization to the hapten diphenylcyclopropenone (DPC). The V call is TRBV19, the J call TRBJ2-2, with a possible D match to TRBD1 (5 bases). CDR3: CASSSQGQLNTGELFF. In DNA, the CDR3 is TGTGCCAGTAGTTCTCAGGGCCAACTGAACACCGGGGAGCTGTTTTTT.